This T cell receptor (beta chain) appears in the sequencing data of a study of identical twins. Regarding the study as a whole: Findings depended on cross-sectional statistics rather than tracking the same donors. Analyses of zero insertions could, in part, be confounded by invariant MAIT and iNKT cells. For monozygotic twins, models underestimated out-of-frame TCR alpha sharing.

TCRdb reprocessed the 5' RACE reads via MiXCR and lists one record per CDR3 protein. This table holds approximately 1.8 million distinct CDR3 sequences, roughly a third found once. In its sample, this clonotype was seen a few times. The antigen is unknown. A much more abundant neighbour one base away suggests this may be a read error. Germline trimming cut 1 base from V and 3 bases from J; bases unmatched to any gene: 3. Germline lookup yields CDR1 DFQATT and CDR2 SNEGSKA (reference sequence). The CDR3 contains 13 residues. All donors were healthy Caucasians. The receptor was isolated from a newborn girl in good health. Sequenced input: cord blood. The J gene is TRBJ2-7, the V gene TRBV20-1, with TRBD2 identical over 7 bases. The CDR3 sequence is CSARGPSGYEQYF. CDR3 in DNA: TGCAGTGCTAGAGGGCCTAGCGGCTACGAGCAGTACTTC.